Below are 22 T cell receptor beta chains sequenced from a single sample in a study of radiation and T cells in renal cell carcinoma. Profiled with immunoSEQ multiplex PCR; TCRdb holds only in-frame clones, not every one. The sample holds about 95,000 clones; 75% to 90% are singletons and the top ten take 6% to 9%. As to time point: baseline pretreatment blood. Stated treatment: 15 Gy SBRT to primary tumor, nephrectomy 4 weeks later. Specimen: blood, collected from a patient whose treatment included radiotherapy and nephrectomy. Receptors were obtained from a man in his forties or fifties with renal cell carcinoma.

The chain couples TRBV9 to TRBJ2-2; 9 positions match TRBD2. V shed 0 bases, J shed 7 bases, and the junction held 7 bases outside the gene matches. Germline CDR1 and CDR2: SGDLS and YYNGEE. The CDR3 sequence is 16 residues long. As DNA, the CDR3 is TGTGCCAGCAGCGTAGCGGCTAGCGGGAATCACGGGGAGCTGTTTTTT. Its protein is CASSVAASGNHGELFF.

The rearrangement uses TRBV18 and TRBJ1-1; D is ambiguous. The CDR3 loop spans 13 amino acids. The V gene's germline CDR1 is KGHSH and CDR2 LQKENI. V lost 3 bases to trimming and J lost 3 bases, with 8 bases between them. Here the CDR3 reads CASSPNRDTEAFF. The CDR3 DNA follows: TGTGCCAGCTCACCGAACCGAGACACTGAAGCTTTCTTT. Complete variable domain (other parts from reference TRBV18 and TRBJ1-1): NAGVMQNPRHLVRRRGQEARLRCSPMKGHSHVYWYRQLPEEGLKFMVYLQKENIIDESGMPKERFSAEFPKEGPSILRIQQVVRGDSAAYFCASSPNRDTEAFFGQGTRLTVV.

The chain couples TRBV4-1 to TRBJ2-2, with 7 nucleotides matching TRBD1. The CDR3 length is 15 residues. In germline, CDR1 is MGHRA, CDR2 YSYEKL. V was pared by 4 bases and J by 7 bases, with 9 bases of the junction left unmatched. CDR3 amino acids: CASSPGQAVIGELFF. In DNA, the CDR3 is TGCGCCAGCAGCCCCGGACAGGCGGTCATCGGGGAGCTGTTTTTT.

The CDR3 loop reads CASSEVAVNTEAFF. Here the CDR3 DNA reads TGTGCCAGCAGTGAAGTGGCAGTGAACACTGAAGCTTTCTTT. V and J are TRBV6-1 and TRBJ1-1; D ambiguous. V lost 1 base and J lost 0, with 6 bases in between. This CDR3 has 14 residues. The V gene's germline CDR1 is MNHNS and CDR2 SASEGT.

The CDR3 DNA follows: TGTGCCAGCAGTCGGGGGGGTAATGAGCAGTTCTTC. Amino acid sequence: CASSRGGNEQFF. V is TRBV2 and J is TRBJ2-1; TRBD2 aligns across 8 bases. Unmatched junction bases numbered 1, after V lost 5 bases and J lost 7 bases. Germline CDR1 is SNHLY and CDR2 is FYNNEI. The CDR3 sequence is 12 residues long. Full variable domain (remainder filled in from reference TRBV2 and TRBJ2-1): EPEVTQTPSHQVTQMGQEVILRCVPISNHLYFYWYRQILGQKVEFLVSFYNNEISEKSEIFDDQFSVERPDGSNFTLKIRSTKLEDSAMYFCASSRGGNEQFFGPGTRLTVL.

The chain couples TRBV30 to TRBJ2-5, with D possibly being TRBD2 (6 bases). In germline, CDR1 is GTSNPN, CDR2 SVGIG (reference sequence). This CDR3 comprises 12 residues. V was pared by 0 bases and J by 5 bases, with 7 bases between. DNA of the CDR3: TGTGCCTGGAGTGTACGGGGGGAGACCCAGTACTTC. Its protein product is CAWSVRGETQYF.

V is TRBV10-1 and J is TRBJ2-2; a possible D gene is TRBD2 (6 bases). V was pared by 0 bases and J by 5 bases, with 22 bases between. The V gene's germline CDR1 is WNHNN and CDR2 SYGVQD (reference sequence). The CDR3 extends over 19 amino acids. The CDR3 nucleotides read TGCGCCAGCAGTGAGTCCCTTACGCCCGGGAGAACAAGAACCGGGGAGCTGTTTTTT. Protein product: CASSESLTPGRTRTGELFF.

This chain links TRBV28 with TRBJ2-7; D is unclear. Germline V gives CDR1 MDHEN, CDR2 SYDVKM. V lost 2 bases to trimming and J lost 3 bases, with 14 bases between them. The CDR3 extends over 15 amino acids. CDR3 sequence: CASSLRFGESYEQYF. The DNA for the CDR3 is TGTGCCAGCAGTTTAAGGTTCGGCGAGAGCTACGAGCAGTACTTC.

V is TRBV6-6 and J is TRBJ2-1, with D perhaps TRBD2 (5 bases). CDR3 size: 15 residues. Trimming shortened V by 7 bases and J by 5 bases, and 18 bases separated the two germline ends. Looked up from germline, CDR1 is MNHNY and CDR2 is SVGAGI (reference sequence). CDR3 in DNA: TGTGCCAGCAACGGAGCCAGCGGATTCAACAATGAGCAGTTCTTC. As protein: CASNGASGFNNEQFF.

In its sample, this clone was seen once. The rearrangement links TRBV28 to TRBJ1-1; D call uncertain. The V gene's germline CDR1 is MDHEN and CDR2 SYDVKM. This CDR3 region has 15 residues. The ends were cut back, 3 bases at V and 1 base at J, with 12 bases in the middle. The CDR3 DNA reads TGTGCCAGCAGTTTGGTCCCCTTCGGGAACACTGAAGCTTTCTTT. Its protein product is CASSLVPFGNTEAFF.

The chain uses TRBV11-2 and TRBJ1-3, with TRBD1 as a possible D gene (5 bases). Germline CDR1 reads SGHAT; CDR2 reads FQNNGV. The CDR3 runs 14 residues. V was pared by 5 bases and J by 1 base, with 9 bases between. CDR3 DNA sequence: TGTGCCAGCAGCATACAGGTTTCTGGAAACACCATATATTTT. This translates into CASSIQVSGNTIYF.

V and J are TRBV27 and TRBJ2-3; perhaps TRBD1 as D (7 bases). The V end was cut by 5 bases, the J end by 5 bases, with 14 bases between. CDR1 and CDR2 from the germline V gene are MNHEY and SMNVEV (reference sequence). The length of the CDR3 is 14 residues. CDR3 in DNA: TGTGCCAGCAGTCCCCGGAGGGGGCAAGATACGCAGTATTTT. The encoded protein is CASSPRRGQDTQYF.

The gene calls are TRBV21-1 and TRBJ1-3; TRBD1, the table's D call, was not compared with the DNA. TRBV21-1 is classified as a pseudogene. The CDR3 runs to 15 residues. CDR3 in amino acids: CASSKETGPGNTIYF. For the CDR3, the DNA is TGTGCCAGCAGCAAAGAAACAGGGCCTGGAAACACCATATATTTT.

This clone appeared once. The chain combines TRBV5-1 with TRBJ2-5; D gene unclear. The germline V and J ends were trimmed by 0 bases and 2 bases, with 11 bases remaining between them. The CDR3 consists of 15 residues. Looked up from germline, CDR1 is SGHRS and CDR2 is YFSETQ. CDR3 DNA sequence: TGCGCCAGCAGCTTGGTAAGGCAGGTACAAGAGACCCAGTACTTC. Translated: CASSLVRQVQETQYF.

In DNA, the CDR3 is TGCGCCAGCAGCGAGCAAGAGACCCAGTACTTC. Translated: CASSEQETQYF. This chain links TRBV5-1 with TRBJ2-5; no clear D. CDR1 and CDR2 from the germline V gene are SGHRS and YFSETQ. The CDR3 is 11 residues long. V was pared by 4 bases and J by 2 bases, with 3 bases between.

This clone was seen a single time. The V call is TRBV29-1, the J call TRBJ2-3, with 9 bases lining up with TRBD1. Trimming at V came to 7 bases and at J to 3 bases, leaving 8 bases not matched to a gene. The CDR3 has 14 residues. Germline V gene sequence: CDR1 SQVTM, CDR2 ANQGSEA. The CDR3 region is CSARTGELTDTQYF. In DNA, the CDR3 is TGCAGCGCACGGACAGGGGAGCTAACAGATACGCAGTATTTT.

The V and J genes are TRBV19 and TRBJ2-7; 10 bases are a match to TRBD2. The CDR3 covers 14 residues. Germline V gene sequence: CDR1 LNHDA, CDR2 SQIVND (reference sequence). Germline trimming cut 5 bases from V and 7 bases from J; bases unmatched to any gene: 8. The CDR3 DNA sequence: TGTGCCAGTAGTTTTGGACTAGCGGTAGGAGAGCAGTACTTC. Translating gives CASSFGLAVGEQYF.

This clone appeared once. The chain is built from TRBV15 and TRBJ2-1; 9 bases match TRBD1. This CDR3 region has 17 residues. Trimming cost V 5 bases and J 5 bases; bases outside gene matches: 13. CDR1 is LNHNV, CDR2 YYDKDF, per germline (reference sequence). The CDR3 nucleotides read TGTGCCACCAGCGGACTAACAGGGGGCTTAAGGGACAATGAGCAGTTCTTC. Translating gives CATSGLTGGLRDNEQFF.

This clone was found a few times. V usage is TRBV27 and J usage is TRBJ1-5, with 7 bases lining up with TRBD1. This CDR3 has 14 amino acids. The germline V gene has CDR1 MNHEY and CDR2 SMNVEV (reference sequence). V lost 4 bases to trimming and J lost 4 bases; unmatched junction nucleotides: 4. CDR3 DNA: TGTGCCAGCAGTTGGTCAGGGGGGAATCAGCCCCAGCATTTT. Protein sequence: CASSWSGGNQPQHF.

V is TRBV27 and J is TRBJ2-4, with a tentative D call TRBD2 (6 bases). Trimming shortened V by 8 bases and J by 0 bases, and 14 bases separated the two germline ends. Germline CDR1 and CDR2: MNHEY and SMNVEV (reference sequence). The CDR3 has 15 amino acids. CDR3 sequence: CASGPLALAKNIQYF. DNA of the CDR3: TGTGCCAGCGGCCCTCTAGCGCTAGCCAAAAACATTCAGTACTTC.

The rearrangement links TRBV2 to TRBJ1-3; a weak D match, TRBD1 (5 bases). V lost 3 bases, J lost 2 bases, and 11 bases lay in between. Germline CDR1 SNHLY, CDR2 FYNNEI. CDR3 length equals 15 residues. The CDR3 DNA follows: TGTGCCAGCAGTGATCGGGGGATCACTGGAAACACCATATATTTT. Protein sequence: CASSDRGITGNTIYF.

This clone was detected only a few times. The gene calls are TRBV19 and TRBJ1-1, with D possibly TRBD1 on 6 matching bases. CDR3 size: 14 residues. V was shortened by 8 bases and J by 1 base, with 14 bases between the two germline ends. Germline V gene lookup returns CDR1 LNHDA and CDR2 SQIVND (reference sequence). In DNA, the CDR3 is TGTGCCAGTCGCCGCCTGGACAGGAACACTGAAGCTTTCTTT. It specifies CASRRLDRNTEAFF.